This T cell receptor beta chain was captured by sequencing in a study of blood T cell repertoires in COVID-19. Study background: Nucleic acid was either cDNA or gDNA, and it came from T cells, B-cell-depleted T cells, or PBMCs.

This CDR3 has 15 residues. From germline, CDR1 is MDHEN and CDR2 SYDVKM. V was clipped by 8 bases and J by 0 bases, with 14 bases between them. Profiled with immunoSEQ multiplex PCR; TCRdb holds only in-frame clones, not every one. The sample includes 150,000 to 200,000 clones, nearly 90% of them seen just once. Sequencing input: peripheral blood. The chain recombines TRBV28 with TRBJ1-3; no firm D call. The origin of this receptor is a man aged 18 to 30 who had recovered from COVID-19. The CDR3 region is CASGSYSRSGNTIYF. The CDR3 nucleotides are TGTGCCAGCGGCAGCTACAGCCGCTCTGGAAACACCATATATTTT.